This TCR beta chain was retrieved from a study of blood T cells in healthy people across ages. A second PCR, run for about 7 to 11 cycles, used a sample-barcoded 5' primer plus a J-beta primer mix. One entry per CDR3 protein, called by TCRdb with MiXCR from the 5' RACE reads. This sample has under 2 million distinct CDR3 sequences, with roughly a third found just once. The source of this sequence is a woman aged 25 to 39 in good health. Sequencing was performed on blood.

CDR3 region: CASSGTSGRPANEQFF. The CDR3 coding sequence is TGCGCCAGCAGCGGGACGAGCGGGAGACCGGCCAATGAGCAGTTCTTC. The genes are TRBV5-1 and TRBJ2-1; 8 nucleotides agree with TRBD2. V gave up 4 bases and J gave up 6 bases; unmatched junction bases: 12. CDR3 length: 16 amino acids. Germline CDR1 SGHRS, CDR2 YFSETQ. Supplemented by reference TRBV5-1 and TRBJ2-1, the full variable domain reads KAGVTQTPRYLIKTRGQQVTLSCSPISGHRSVSWYQQTPGQGLQFLFEYFSETQRNKGNFPGRFSGRQFSNSRSEMNVSTLELGDSALYLCASSGTSGRPANEQFFGPGTRLTVL.